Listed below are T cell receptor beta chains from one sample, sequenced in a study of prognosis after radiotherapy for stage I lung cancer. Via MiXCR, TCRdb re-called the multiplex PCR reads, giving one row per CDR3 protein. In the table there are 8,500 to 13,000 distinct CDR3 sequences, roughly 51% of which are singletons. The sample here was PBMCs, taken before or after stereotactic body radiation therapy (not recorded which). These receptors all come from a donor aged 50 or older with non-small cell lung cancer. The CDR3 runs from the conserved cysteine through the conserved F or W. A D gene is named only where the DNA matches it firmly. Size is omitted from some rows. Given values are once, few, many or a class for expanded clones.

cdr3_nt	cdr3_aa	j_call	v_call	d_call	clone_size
TGTGCCAGCAGCCAAGGGACTGGAAATAACAATGAGCAGTTCTTC	CASSQGTGNNNEQFF	TRBJ2-1	TRBV9	NA	many
TGTGCCAGCAGCGTAGGCGGGGACAGGGCTACTGAAGCTTTCTTT	CASSVGGDRATEAFF	TRBJ1-1	TRBV9	TRBD1	NA
TGCAGTGCTAGGGTACAGGGTAATCCCTACGAGCAGTACTTC	CSARVQGNPYEQYF	TRBJ2-7	TRBV20-1	NA	NA
TGTGCCAGCAGCCAGGGATTCCAGGTTCAGCCCCAGCATTTT	CASSQGFQVQPQHF	TRBJ1-5	TRBV6-1	NA	medium-sized
TGTGCCAGCAGAGCGACTAGCGGGACCCCCCGGGAGCAGTACTTC	CASRATSGTPREQYF	TRBJ2-7	TRBV12-3/TRBV12-4	TRBD2	NA
TGTGCCAGCAGCCGCGGGACAGGGTCTAGGTCCTATAATTCACCCCTCCACTTT	CASSRGTGSRSYNSPLHF	TRBJ1-6	TRBV5-5	TRBD1	medium-sized
TGTGCCAGCAGACAAAATCGGGACTCCCGCGGCGGGGAGCTGTTTTTT	CASRQNRDSRGGELFF	TRBJ2-2	TRBV6-1	NA	medium-sized
TGCGCCAGCAGTCCAGGAAGCTCCTATAATTCACCCCTCCACTTT	CASSPGSSYNSPLHF	TRBJ1-6	TRBV4-1	NA	NA
TGTACCAGCAGTGTTGGCAGGTGGCGCCTAAATGAGCAGTTCTTC	CTSSVGRWRLNEQFF	TRBJ2-1	TRBV25-1	NA	NA
TGTGCCAGCAGGAGTGGCGGGAGCTCAGATACGCAGTATTTT	CASRSGGSSDTQYF	TRBJ2-3	TRBV6-4	TRBD2	NA
TGTGCCAGCGCTTCCGGCGCGGGGAACACTGAAGCTTTCTTT	CASASGAGNTEAFF	TRBJ1-1	TRBV7-9	NA	medium-sized
TGTGCCACCAGTGACCCCGGACAGGGGGCTAATCAGCCCCAGCATTTT	CATSDPGQGANQPQHF	TRBJ1-5	TRBV24-1	TRBD1	medium-sized
TGTGCCAGTAGTACCACGATTGACCCCTCCTACTATCAGTACTTC	CASSTTIDPSYYQYF	TRBJ2-7	TRBV19	NA	NA
TGCAGTTGCATCCCACAAGTGAAGACAGGTTCCTACGAGCAGTACTTC	CSCIPQVKTGSYEQYF	TRBJ2-7	TRBV20-1	NA	NA
TGTGCCAGCAGTCCCAGGGGTAACTATGGCTACACCTTC	CASSPRGNYGYTF	TRBJ1-2	TRBV27	NA	NA
TGTGCCAGCATGGTCGGGATTGGGTACGAGCAGTACTTC	CASMVGIGYEQYF	TRBJ2-7	TRBV28	NA	many
TGTGCCAGCAGTCCCGGGACAGGAGCGTACTACGAGCAGTACTTC	CASSPGTGAYYEQYF	TRBJ2-7	TRBV6-1	TRBD1	NA
TGTGCCAGCAGCTTCGCGGGACAGAGTTATTACGAGCAGTACTTC	CASSFAGQSYYEQYF	TRBJ2-7	TRBV5-1	NA	NA
TGTGCCATCGCAAAGTGTCAGCCCCAGCATTTT	CAIAKCQPQHF	TRBJ1-5	TRBV12-3/TRBV12-4	NA	NA
TGTGCCAGCACCCAGGTGTCAGTCAATCAGCCCCAGCATTTT	CASTQVSVNQPQHF	TRBJ1-5	TRBV2	NA	medium-sized
TGTGCCAGCAGCCAAGAGGTCACAATGACGCAGTTCTTC	CASSQEVTMTQFF	TRBJ2-1	TRBV3-1	NA	medium-sized
TGTGCCAGCAGCTTAGGTGCGGGGGGCCGAAATACGCAGTATTTT	CASSLGAGGRNTQYF	TRBJ2-3	TRBV7-9	TRBD2	many
TGTGCCAGTACCTTGGACATCCGTTATATCAATCAGCCCCAGCATTTT	CASTLDIRYINQPQHF	TRBJ1-5	TRBV19	NA	NA
TGCGCCAGCAGCCAAGATCCCGGGACGGATGCAACTAATGAAAAACTGTTTTTT	CASSQDPGTDATNEKLFF	TRBJ1-4	TRBV4-3	NA	many
TGTGCCAGCAGTCGGATCGGGACAGTGACATTAAACTATGGCTACACCTTC	CASSRIGTVTLNYGYTF	TRBJ1-2	TRBV6-2/TRBV6-3	TRBD1	NA
TGTGCCAGCAGTGAACCCGACAGGAATATCTCCTACGAGCAGTACTTC	CASSEPDRNISYEQYF	TRBJ2-7	TRBV6-1	NA	once
TGTGCCAGCAGTGAAGCGCTACAGGCTAACTACGGCTACACCTTC	CASSEALQANYGYTF	TRBJ1-2	TRBV2	NA	NA
TGTGCCAGCAAAAAGCCAGGGGGAGGAGGTCAGCCCCAGCATTTT	CASKKPGGGGQPQHF	TRBJ1-5	TRBV28	TRBD1	medium-sized
TGCAGTGCTGGCGGACTTGGGGCCTACGAGCAGTACTTC	CSAGGLGAYEQYF	TRBJ2-7	TRBV20-1	NA	medium-sized
TGCAGTGCTAGAGCCCCGCGAAGCAACAATGAGCAGTTCTTC	CSARAPRSNNEQFF	TRBJ2-1	TRBV20-1	NA	many
TGCGCCAGCAGCTTGGAGGGGCGACCCACAGATACGCAGTATTTT	CASSLEGRPTDTQYF	TRBJ2-3	TRBV5-1	NA	NA
TGTGCCAGCAGTGGTCCCGAGCTGGGCGAGCAGTACTTC	CASSGPELGEQYF	TRBJ2-7	TRBV2	NA	few
TGTGCCACCAGCAGGCCCAGCGGGGCAGGCTTTAACACTGAAGCTTTCTTT	CATSRPSGAGFNTEAFF	TRBJ1-1	TRBV15	NA	NA
TGTGCCCCCGGGACCTTAAATGCCTACGAGCAGTACTTC	CAPGTLNAYEQYF	TRBJ2-7	TRBV2	NA	NA
TGTGCCAGCAGTCCCTTAAGGGGTCTTCGGCCCGGGGAGCTGTTTTTT	CASSPLRGLRPGELFF	TRBJ2-2	TRBV28	NA	medium-sized
TGTGCCAGCAGTTTATGGGGCACAGGGGGCAATGAAAAACTGTTTTTT	CASSLWGTGGNEKLFF	TRBJ1-4	TRBV28	TRBD1	many
TGTGCCAGCAACATTGACAGGGCATCCGGGGAGCTGTTTTTT	CASNIDRASGELFF	TRBJ2-2	TRBV11-2	TRBD1	medium-sized
TGCAGTGCTAGAGATTGGGGGGAATACGAGCAGTACTTC	CSARDWGEYEQYF	TRBJ2-7	TRBV20-1	NA	medium-sized
TGTGCCAGCAGAGAACCGGGACAGGGTCCCAATGAGCAGTTCTTC	CASREPGQGPNEQFF	TRBJ2-1	TRBV25-1	TRBD1	medium-sized
TGTGCCAGCAGGGCGGCGGCAAGAAATGAGCAGTTCTTC	CASRAAARNEQFF	TRBJ2-1	TRBV27	NA	medium-sized
TGTGCCAGCACCCGCGGGGGGGAGACAGATACGCAGTATTTT	CASTRGGETDTQYF	TRBJ2-3	TRBV27	TRBD2	few
TGTGCCAGCAGCTTAGTGCTGCTTACGAGCTCCTACGAGCAGTACTTC	CASSLVLLTSSYEQYF	TRBJ2-7	TRBV7-2	NA	once
TGTGCCAGCAAAGGACAGCGATCTTACAATGAGCAGTTCTTC	CASKGQRSYNEQFF	TRBJ2-1	TRBV27	NA	many
TGTGCCTGGACCCGACAGGGAGTTGAAAAACTGTTTTTT	CAWTRQGVEKLFF	TRBJ1-4	TRBV30	TRBD1	NA
TGTGCCAGCAATCAAGGGGGGATTAGAACCGACGAGCAGTACTTC	CASNQGGIRTDEQYF	TRBJ2-7	TRBV28	NA	medium-sized
TGTGTCAGCGGCGAAGCCACCCAGTACTTC	CVSGEATQYF	TRBJ2-5	TRBV27	NA	NA
TGTGCCAGTAGCTTAGGACTAAGCGGGAGGGCCTATGAGCAGTTCTTC	CASSLGLSGRAYEQFF	TRBJ2-1	TRBV11-2	TRBD2	NA
TGTGCAACCAGCCTAGGCACTGAAGCTTTATTT	CATSLGTEALF	TRBJ1-1	TRBV15	NA	NA
TGTGCCATCAGTTTCGGGAATAGCGGTAGCGCCGGGGAGCTGTTTTTT	CAISFGNSGSAGELFF	TRBJ2-2	TRBV10-3	NA	NA
TGCAGTGCTAGAGATGGTGGGGGCAGTCGAAGCAATCAGCCCCAGCATTTT	CSARDGGGSRSNQPQHF	TRBJ1-5	TRBV20-1	NA	medium-sized
TGTGCCAGCAGTTCCGCGACCCGGGAGACTGGAAACACCATATATTTT	CASSSATRETGNTIYF	TRBJ1-3	TRBV6-5	NA	NA
TGCATTGCACAGTCGGGGTCCAGCTCCTACGAGCATTACTTC	CIAQSGSSSYEHYF	TRBJ2-7	TRBV20-1	NA	NA